The clone carrying this TCR beta chain was observed a few times. V was pared by 5 bases and J by 4 bases, with 9 bases of the junction left unmatched. CDR3 length equals 15 residues. Germline values: CDR1 SGHTA, CDR2 FQGNSA. In the library, individual cDNA molecules carried attached unique molecular identifiers. TCRdb ran MiXCR on the 5' RACE reads and lists one entry per CDR3 protein. This table has 50,000 or so distinct CDR3 sequences, 10% to 15% appearing once. This entry belongs to a study of early T cells in non-severe SARS-CoV-2 infection. This TCR was sampled from an adult who was a healthcare worker with PCR-confirmed SARS-CoV-2 infection or an uninfected control (not recorded which). J is TRBJ1-1 and V is TRBV7-2; 8 nucleotides agree with TRBD1. Source material: whole blood. CDR3 DNA sequence: TGTGCCAGCAGCCCCCAGACAGGGGAGGGCACTGAAGCTTTCTTT. Translated: CASSPQTGEGTEAFF.